This T cell receptor (beta chain) was recovered during a study of cytomegalovirus exposure and HLA in healthy donors. Whole-study findings and limits: The study labeled more than 150 TCR beta chains cytomegalovirus-associated.

V was trimmed by 1 base and J by 3 bases, leaving 13 bases between them. Germline loops: CDR1 LGHNA, CDR2 YNFKEQ. This CDR3 has 15 residues. Both 60 Vbeta primers and 13 Jbeta primers went into the PCR. Profiled with immunoSEQ multiplex PCR; TCRdb holds only in-frame clones, not every one. The profile covers about 160,000 clones, with 80% appearing a single time and about 1.3% taken by the ten largest. Notes on this clone: As yet, its antigen is unknown.

The chain carries TRBV4-2 and TRBJ2-7, with TRBD2 as a possible D gene (6 bases). The clonotype comes from a woman aged 45-59 years in good health and CMV-seronegative. Sequenced input: PBMCs. CDR3 loop: CASSQVTAGSYEQYF. The CDR3 bases are TGTGCCAGCAGCCAAGTTACGGCGGGGAGCTACGAGCAGTACTTC.